Below, 9 T cell receptor delta chains from the same sample are listed, as sequenced in a study of gamma-delta T cells after stem cell transplantation. TCRdb made new clone calls on the RT-PCR reads using CATT. The data show over 950 delta-chain clones, more than 1.5% seen once. Sequencing was carried out using gamma-delta T cells. Every receptor here comes from a human donor. It is not recorded whose cells these are; they may come from a transplant donor.

This clone showed up just a few times. The protein TCRdb lists belongs to a much larger clone and differs from this DNA's translation at residue 11, which points to a read error; the protein shown is made from the DNA. The chain couples TRDV2 to TRDJ3; 9 bases match TRDD3. Germline CDR1 GEAIGNYY, CDR2 EKD. CDR3 size: 18 residues. The CDR3 region has the DNA TGTGCCTGTGACCCTACTGGGGGAGACTCCCGGGACACCCGACAGATGTTTTTC. It translates to CACDPTGGDSRDTRQMFF.

The J gene was reported as TRDJ1; the V gene went uncalled. The CDR3 runs to 14 residues. The CDR3 spells CSHGATSYTDKLIF. The CDR3 DNA is TGTAGCCACGGGGCTACCTCGTACACCGATAAACTCATCTTT.

There are a few counts of this clone. The chain couples TRDV2 to TRDJ3; 10 bases align to TRDD3. Germline lookup yields CDR1 GEAIGNYY and CDR2 EKD. The V segment lost 0 bases and the J segment 5 bases; nucleotides outside the gene matches: 6. This CDR3 contains 18 residues. The DNA of the CDR3 is TGTGCCTGTGACACCGGGGGATACGACACCCGGGACACCCGACAGATGTTTTTC. Protein: CACDTGGYDTRDTRQMFF.

On this clone itself: This likely came from a read error, as a far larger clone is one base away. Different DNA sequences within this sample yield the same CDR3. The rearrangement joins TRDV2 to TRDJ1; maybe TRDD3 (7 bases). The CDR3 loop spans 20 amino acids. The germline V gene has CDR1 GEAIGNYY and CDR2 EKD. The CDR3 DNA follows: TGTGCCTGCGACACCGTTTCTTTCCTAAAGGCTGGGGGGATCACCGATAAACTCATCTTT. Encoded protein: CACDTVSFLKAGGITDKLIF.

In its sample, this clone is large. Additional DNA sequences in this sample encode the identical CDR3. The chain's CDR3 is CACDTAERGGGYESDKLIF. CDR3 DNA sequence: TGTGCCTGTGACACCGCTGAGCGTGGTGGGGGATACGAGTCCGATAAACTCATCTTT. The V call is TRDV2, the J call TRDJ1; 11 bases match TRDD3. Germline-derived CDR1 and CDR2 are GEAIGNYY and EKD. V lost 0 bases, J lost 3 bases, and 14 bases stayed unmatched. This CDR3 has 19 amino acids.

This clone turned up a few times. The chain recombines TRDV1 with TRDJ1; 8 bases agree with TRDD2. The CDR3 spans 19 residues. Unmatched junction bases numbered 15, after V lost 3 bases and J lost 0 bases. CDR1 TSWWSYY and CDR2 QGS come from the germline V gene. The CDR3 DNA reads as TGTGCTCTTGGGGACTTTGCTTCCTACCAGAACCCAAACACCGATAAACTCATCTTT. Amino acid sequence: CALGDFASYQNPNTDKLIF.

Within the sample, this clone is large. This chain links TRDV2 with TRDJ1; D ambiguous. This CDR3 region has 16 residues. Trimming removed 0 bases from V and 5 bases from J, with 18 bases in between. Germline CDR1 reads GEAIGNYY; CDR2 reads EKD. CDR3 sequence reads: CACDTVSGARRDKLIF. In DNA form, the CDR3 reads TGTGCCTGTGACACCGTGTCTGGAGCCCGCAGAGATAAACTCATCTTT.

By frequency in the sample, this clone is large. Other DNA sequences in this sample translate to the same CDR3. J is TRDJ1 and V is TRDV2, with unresolved D. CDR3 size: 14 residues. CDR1 and CDR2 (germline): GEAIGNYY, EKD. The V gene lost 3 bases and the J gene lost 0 bases, with 10 bases spanning the gap. CDR3 DNA sequence: TGTGCCTGTGACCTCCTTTCCGACACCGATAAACTCATCTTT. Translated: CACDLLSDTDKLIF.

The table lists this clone with a few counts. A much larger clonotype is one base distant, so this may be a read error. The chain is built from TRDV2 and TRDJ1; D not certain. The germline CDR1 and CDR2 sequences are GEAIGNYY and EKD. The CDR3 loop spans 22 amino acids. V gave up 0 bases and J gave up 0 bases, with 31 bases separating them. CDR3: CACDTVSNVTTANLKHTDKLIF. CDR3 in DNA: TGTGCCTGTGACACCGTAAGTAATGTAACTACCGCTAACCTAAAACACACCGATAAACTCATCTTT.